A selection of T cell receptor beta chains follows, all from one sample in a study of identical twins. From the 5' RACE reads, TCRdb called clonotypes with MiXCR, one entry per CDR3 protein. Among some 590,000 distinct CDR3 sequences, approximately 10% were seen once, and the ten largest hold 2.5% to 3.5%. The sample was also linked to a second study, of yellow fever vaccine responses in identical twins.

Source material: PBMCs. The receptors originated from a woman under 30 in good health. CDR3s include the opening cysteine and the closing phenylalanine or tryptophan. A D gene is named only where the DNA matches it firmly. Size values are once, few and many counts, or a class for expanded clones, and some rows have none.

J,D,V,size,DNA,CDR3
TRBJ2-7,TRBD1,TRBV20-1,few,TGCAGTGCTACAAGGACAGGCGGCTCCTACGAGCAGTACTTC,CSATRTGGSYEQYF
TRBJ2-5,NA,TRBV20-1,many,TGCAGTGCTCCCTTCCGGGGGGAGACCCAGTACTTC,CSAPFRGETQYF
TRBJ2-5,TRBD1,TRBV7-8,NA,TGTGCCAGCACCTCGGGACAGGGTCAAGAGACCCAGTACTTC,CASTSGQGQETQYF
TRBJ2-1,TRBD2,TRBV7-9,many,TGTGCCAGCAGCTTAGAGGTTCTAGCGGGAGGGATCAATGAGCAGTTCTTC,CASSLEVLAGGINEQFF
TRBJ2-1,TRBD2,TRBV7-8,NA,TGTGCCAGCAGCTTAGTAGTATGGGGGGGTGGTCCTTACAATGAGCAGTTCTTC,CASSLVVWGGGPYNEQFF
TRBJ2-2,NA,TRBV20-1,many,TGCAGTGCTCCCAGGAGCGGGGAGCTGTTTTTT,CSAPRSGELFF
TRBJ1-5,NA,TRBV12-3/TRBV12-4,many,TGTGCCAGCAGTTTAGGACATTATAGCAATCAGCCCCAGCATTTT,CASSLGHYSNQPQHF
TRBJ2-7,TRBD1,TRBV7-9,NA,TGTGCCAGCAGCCCCAGGGGGCCTGGGAACGAGCAGTACTTC,CASSPRGPGNEQYF
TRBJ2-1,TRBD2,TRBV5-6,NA,TGTGCCAGCAGCTACCCATTGGCGGGGGGGCACAATGAGCAGTTCTTC,CASSYPLAGGHNEQFF
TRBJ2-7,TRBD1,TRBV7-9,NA,TGTGCCAGCAGCTTCGGACAGGCTGCAGGCGAGCAGTACTTC,CASSFGQAAGEQYF
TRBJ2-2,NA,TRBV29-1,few,TGCAGCGTCGTCCAGGCAACCACCGGGGAGCTGTTTTTT,CSVVQATTGELFF
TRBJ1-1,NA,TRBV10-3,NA,TGTGCCATCAGTGGGCAGGGCACTGAAGCTTTCTTT,CAISGQGTEAFF
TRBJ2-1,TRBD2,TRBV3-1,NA,TGTGCCAGCAGCCGGGGAGGGGCTGAGCAGTTCTTC,CASSRGGAEQFF
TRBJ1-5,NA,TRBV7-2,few,TGTGCCAGCAGCTTAACAGGGTGGGATCAGCCCCAGCATTTT,CASSLTGWDQPQHF
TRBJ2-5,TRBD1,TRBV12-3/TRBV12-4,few,TGTGCCAGCAGTCCTCGGGACAGCGTCCAAGAGACCCAGTACTTC,CASSPRDSVQETQYF
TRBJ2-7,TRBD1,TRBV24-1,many,TGTGCCACCAGTGACCCCACAGGGGAATTTAGCTACGAGCAGTACTTC,CATSDPTGEFSYEQYF
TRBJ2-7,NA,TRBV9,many,TGTGCCAGCAGCGTAGGTCAGGGGCCGGGCTCCTACGAGCAGTACTTC,CASSVGQGPGSYEQYF
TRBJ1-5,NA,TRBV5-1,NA,TGCGCCAGCAGGTATATTGGCCCCAACCGGGACTATTGCAATCAGCCCCAGCATTTT,CASRYIGPNRDYCNQPQHF
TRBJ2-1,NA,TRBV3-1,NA,TGTGCCAGCAGCCAAGCCCCGGGACGGGGCGGGCAAAAATACAATGAGCAGTTCTTC,CASSQAPGRGGQKYNEQFF
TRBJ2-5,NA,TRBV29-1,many,TGCAGCGTTGAAATCAGGGCGTCGAAACAAGAGACCCAGTACTTC,CSVEIRASKQETQYF
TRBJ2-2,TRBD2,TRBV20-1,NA,TGCAGTGCTAGAGATCGGGGTAGCGGGAGGCAGTATGACACCGGGGAGCTGTTTTTT,CSARDRGSGRQYDTGELFF
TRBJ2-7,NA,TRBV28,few,TGTGCCAGCAGTTTACGGCCCTTCGAGCAGTACTTC,CASSLRPFEQYF
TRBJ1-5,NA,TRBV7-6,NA,TGTGCCAGCAGCTTAGAGGGACGGGGGGCTGATCAGCCCCAGCATTTT,CASSLEGRGADQPQHF
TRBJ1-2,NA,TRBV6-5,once,TGTGCCAGCAGTTACTCGAGCCCAGGCAACTATGGCTACACCTTC,CASSYSSPGNYGYTF
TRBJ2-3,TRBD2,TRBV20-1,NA,TGCAGTGCTAGGACGACCCGACTAGCGAGCGGATCCACAGATACGCAGTATTTT,CSARTTRLASGSTDTQYF
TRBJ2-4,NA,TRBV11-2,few,TGTGCCAGCAGTTCCGCCGAGAGACTTACCAAAAACATTCAGTACTTC,CASSSAERLTKNIQYF
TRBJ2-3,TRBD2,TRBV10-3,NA,TGTGCCATCAGTGGGCCAGCGGGAGGGGACACAGATACGCAGTATTTT,CAISGPAGGDTDTQYF
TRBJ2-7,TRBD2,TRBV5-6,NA,TGTGCCAGCAGCTTTGGGACTAGCGGCCGAACCTACGAGCAGTACTTC,CASSFGTSGRTYEQYF
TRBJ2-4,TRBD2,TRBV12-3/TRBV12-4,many,TGTGCCACCCGACTAGCGGGGGCTCCAAACATTCAGTACTTC,CATRLAGAPNIQYF
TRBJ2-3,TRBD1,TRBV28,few,TGTGCCAGCAGTTCGCAGGGGGCGAGCACAGATACGCAGTATTTT,CASSSQGASTDTQYF
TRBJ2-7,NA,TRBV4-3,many,TGCGCCAGCAGCCAAGATTTGGGAAACTACGAGCAGTACTTC,CASSQDLGNYEQYF
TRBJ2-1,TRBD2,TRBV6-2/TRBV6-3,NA,TGTGCCAGCAGTCCACCACCGCTAGCGGGAGGGCCCCCCTCCTACAATGAGCAGTTCTTC,CASSPPPLAGGPPSYNEQFF
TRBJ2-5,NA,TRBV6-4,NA,TGTGCCAGCAGTGCTCGTCTGGTATGCGGCCAAGAGACCCAGTACTTC,CASSARLVCGQETQYF
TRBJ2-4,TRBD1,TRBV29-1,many,TGCAGCGTTGAAGGGGGGACAGGTTTAAACATTCAGTACTTC,CSVEGGTGLNIQYF
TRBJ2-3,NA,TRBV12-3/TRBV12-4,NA,TGTGCCAGCAGTTCCCCCTACAGGGAAATCACAGATACGCAGTATTTT,CASSSPYREITDTQYF
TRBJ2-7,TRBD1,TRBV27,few,TGTGCCAGCAGTTCCTCCGGGACAGGGGGCGTCGAGCAGTACTTC,CASSSSGTGGVEQYF
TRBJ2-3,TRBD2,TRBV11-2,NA,TGTGCCAGCAGCCTAACCGCGGGAGTTGCAGATACGCAGTATTTT,CASSLTAGVADTQYF
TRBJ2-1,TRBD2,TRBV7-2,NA,TGTGCCAGCAGCTTGGGGGGAGCGGGAGCCGGTGAGCAGTTCTTC,CASSLGGAGAGEQFF
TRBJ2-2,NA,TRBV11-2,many,TGTGCCAGCAGCTCGATCCGGGACAACCGACCGATGAACACCGGGGAGCTGTTTTTT,CASSSIRDNRPMNTGELFF
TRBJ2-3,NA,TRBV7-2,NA,TGTGCCAGCAGCTTATGGGCGAGGGGCACAGATACGCAGTATTTT,CASSLWARGTDTQYF
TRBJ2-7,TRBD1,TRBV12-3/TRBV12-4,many,TGTGCCAGCAGCCTGACAGGGGGGCGGTACGAGCAGTACTTC,CASSLTGGRYEQYF
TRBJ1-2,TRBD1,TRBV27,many,TGTGCCAGCAACCCTGGAAGGGGGCGTGATGGCTACACCTTC,CASNPGRGRDGYTF
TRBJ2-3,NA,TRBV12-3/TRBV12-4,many,TGTGCCAGCCGCGCAGGGCGCCCGATAGATACGCAGTATTTT,CASRAGRPIDTQYF
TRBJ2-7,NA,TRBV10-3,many,TGTGCCATCAGTGTGGCCGGGCTCTCCTACGAGCAGTACTTC,CAISVAGLSYEQYF
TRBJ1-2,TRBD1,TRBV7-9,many,TGTGCCAGCAGCTCACAGGGGAACTATGGCTACACCTTC,CASSSQGNYGYTF
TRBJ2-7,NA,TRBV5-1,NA,TGCGCCAGCAGCTTGGTGGGGCCTGAAAACGAGCAGTACTTC,CASSLVGPENEQYF
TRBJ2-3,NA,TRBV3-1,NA,TGTGCCAGCAGCCAAGATACAGGAGTGAGCACAGATACGCAGTATTTT,CASSQDTGVSTDTQYF
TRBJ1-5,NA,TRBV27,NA,TGTGCCAGCAGTTTCTTACCGGGACACCAAAATCAGCCCCAGCATTTT,CASSFLPGHQNQPQHF
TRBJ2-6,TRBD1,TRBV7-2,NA,TGTGCCAGCAGCTTAGCTCGGGACAGGGGTTTCTCTGGGGCCAACGTCCTGACTTTC,CASSLARDRGFSGANVLTF
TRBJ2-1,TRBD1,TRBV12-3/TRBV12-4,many,TGTGCCAGCAGGCCTCTTTCCGGGACAGGGGATGAGCAGTTCTTC,CASRPLSGTGDEQFF
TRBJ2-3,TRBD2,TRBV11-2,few,TGTGCCAGCAGCTTAGGTAGGATCGGACTAGCCCGGACAGATACGCAGTATTTT,CASSLGRIGLARTDTQYF
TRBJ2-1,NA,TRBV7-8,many,TGTGCCAGCAGCTTAGTAGAAACCTACAATGAGCAGTTCTTC,CASSLVETYNEQFF
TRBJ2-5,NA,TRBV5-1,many,TGCGCCAGCAGCTTCAGCGTAGTGGAGACCCAGTACTTC,CASSFSVVETQYF